This entry features one TCR beta chain sequence. Amplification used 60 Vbeta primers and 13 Jbeta primers. The assay was immunoSEQ multiplex PCR, and TCRdb's table has in-frame clones only and misses some. The data show roughly 90,000 clones, with 80% to 90% seen just once and around 3.7% held by the top ten. With 2 bases removed from V and 4 bases from J, the gap between germline ends came to 14 bases. Germline assignment: CDR1 SGHAT and CDR2 FQNNGV. This CDR3 has 16 residues. These data are taken from a study of cytomegalovirus exposure and HLA in healthy donors. Study as a whole: In a previous analysis, approximately 110 million unique TCR beta sequences were found from some 200 million T cells.

The V call is TRBV11-2, the J call TRBJ1-4, with D possibly being TRBD1 (5 bases). The source is a man aged 25 to 40 in good health and CMV-seropositive. Sequencing was done on a sample of PBMCs. The CDR3 bases are TGTGCCAGCAGCTTAACCGACAGCGCCCTTAATGAAAAACTGTTTTTT. It is translated as CASSLTDSALNEKLFF.